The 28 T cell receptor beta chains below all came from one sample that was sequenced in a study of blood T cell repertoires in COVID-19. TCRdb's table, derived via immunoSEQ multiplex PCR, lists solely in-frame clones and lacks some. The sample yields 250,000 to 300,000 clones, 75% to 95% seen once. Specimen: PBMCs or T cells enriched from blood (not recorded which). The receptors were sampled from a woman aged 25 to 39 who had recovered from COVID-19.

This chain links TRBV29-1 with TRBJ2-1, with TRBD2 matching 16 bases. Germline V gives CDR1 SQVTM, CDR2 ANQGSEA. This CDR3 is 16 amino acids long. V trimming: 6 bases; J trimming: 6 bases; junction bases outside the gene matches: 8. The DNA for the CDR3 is TGCAGCGTGGATGGGACTAGCGGGAGGGCCGGCAATGAGCAGTTCTTC. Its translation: CSVDGTSGRAGNEQFF.

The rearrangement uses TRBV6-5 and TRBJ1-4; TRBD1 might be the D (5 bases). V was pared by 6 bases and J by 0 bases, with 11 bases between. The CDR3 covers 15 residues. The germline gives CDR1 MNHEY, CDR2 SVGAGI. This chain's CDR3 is CASRVTGSTNEKLFF. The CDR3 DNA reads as TGTGCCAGCAGAGTAACAGGATCAACTAATGAAAAACTGTTTTTT.

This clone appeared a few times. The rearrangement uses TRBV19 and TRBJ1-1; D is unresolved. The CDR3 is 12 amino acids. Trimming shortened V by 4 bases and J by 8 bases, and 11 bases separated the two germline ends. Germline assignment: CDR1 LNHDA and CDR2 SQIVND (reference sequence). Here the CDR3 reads CASSNLGNEAFF. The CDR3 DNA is TGTGCCAGTAGTAATCTAGGTAACGAAGCTTTCTTT.

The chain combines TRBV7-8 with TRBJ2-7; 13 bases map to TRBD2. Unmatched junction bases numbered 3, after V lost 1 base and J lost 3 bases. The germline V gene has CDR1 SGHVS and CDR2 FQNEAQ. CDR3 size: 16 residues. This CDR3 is CASSLGTSGSGYEQYF. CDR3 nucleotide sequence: TGTGCCAGCAGCTTAGGGACTAGCGGGAGTGGCTACGAGCAGTACTTC.

CDR3 loop: CAGSDEDYSPLHF. As DNA, the CDR3 is TGTGCCGGGTCTGACGAGGATTATTCACCCCTCCACTTT. This chain links TRBV6-5 with TRBJ1-6; D is unresolved. V was pared by 11 bases and J by 8 bases, with 16 bases between. The CDR3 is 13 residues long. Germline V CDR1 and CDR2: MNHEY, SVGAGI.

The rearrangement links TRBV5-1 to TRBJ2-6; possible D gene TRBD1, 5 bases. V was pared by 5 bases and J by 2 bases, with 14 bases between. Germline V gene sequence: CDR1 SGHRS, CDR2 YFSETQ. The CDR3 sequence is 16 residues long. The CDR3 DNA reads TGCGCCAGCAGGGCTGACAGTGCCACTGGGGCCAACGTCCTGACTTTC. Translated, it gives CASRADSATGANVLTF.

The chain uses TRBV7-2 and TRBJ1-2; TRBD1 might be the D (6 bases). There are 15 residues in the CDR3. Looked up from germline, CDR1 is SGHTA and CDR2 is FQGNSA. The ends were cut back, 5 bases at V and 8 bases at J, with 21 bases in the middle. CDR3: CASSPYPRGGEGYTF. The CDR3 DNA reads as TGTGCCAGCAGCCCCTACCCCAGGGGAGGGGAAGGCTACACCTTC.

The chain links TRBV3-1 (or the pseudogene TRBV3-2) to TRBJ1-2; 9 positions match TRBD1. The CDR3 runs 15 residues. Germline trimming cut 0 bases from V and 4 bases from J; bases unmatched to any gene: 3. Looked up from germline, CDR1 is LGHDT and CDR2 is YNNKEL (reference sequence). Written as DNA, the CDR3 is TGTGCCAGCAGCCAAGATCCGGGACAGGGCTATGGCTACACCTTC. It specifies CASSQDPGQGYGYTF.

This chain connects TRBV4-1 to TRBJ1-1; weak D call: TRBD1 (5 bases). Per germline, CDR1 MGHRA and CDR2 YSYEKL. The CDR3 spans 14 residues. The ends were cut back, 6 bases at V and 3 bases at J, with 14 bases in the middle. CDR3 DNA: TGCGCCAGCAGACAAAAGGGGTGGGACACTGAAGCTTTCTTT. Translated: CASRQKGWDTEAFF.

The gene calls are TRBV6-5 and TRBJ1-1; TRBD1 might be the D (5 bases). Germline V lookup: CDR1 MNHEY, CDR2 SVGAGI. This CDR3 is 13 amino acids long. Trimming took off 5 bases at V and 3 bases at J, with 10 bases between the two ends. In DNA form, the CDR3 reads TGTGCCAGCAGTCGCAGGGCGGACACTGAAGCTTTCTTT. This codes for CASSRRADTEAFF.

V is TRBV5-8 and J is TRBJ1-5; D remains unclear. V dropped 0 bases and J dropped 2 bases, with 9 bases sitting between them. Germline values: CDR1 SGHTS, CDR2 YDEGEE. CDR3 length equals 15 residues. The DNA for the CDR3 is TGTGCCAGCAGCTTGGCAGTTGTTGGCAATCAGCCCCAGCATTTT. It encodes CASSLAVVGNQPQHF.

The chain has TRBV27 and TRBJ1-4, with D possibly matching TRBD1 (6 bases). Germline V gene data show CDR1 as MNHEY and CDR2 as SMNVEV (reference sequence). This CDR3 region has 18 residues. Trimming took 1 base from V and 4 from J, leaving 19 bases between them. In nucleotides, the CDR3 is TGTGCCAGCAGTTTATACGGGCCCCTCTCAGGGGATAATGAAAAACTGTTTTTT. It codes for CASSLYGPLSGDNEKLFF.

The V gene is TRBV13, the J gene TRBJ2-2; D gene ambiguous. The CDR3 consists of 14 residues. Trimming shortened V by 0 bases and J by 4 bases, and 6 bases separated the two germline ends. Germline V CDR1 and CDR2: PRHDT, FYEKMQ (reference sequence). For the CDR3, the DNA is TGTGCCAGCAGCTTAGGAATAATCACCGGGGAGCTGTTTTTT. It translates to CASSLGIITGELFF.

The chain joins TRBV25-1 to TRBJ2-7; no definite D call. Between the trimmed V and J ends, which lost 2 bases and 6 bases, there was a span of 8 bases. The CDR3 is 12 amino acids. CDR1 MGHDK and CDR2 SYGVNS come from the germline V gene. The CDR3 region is CASSEPWSEQYF. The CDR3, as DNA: TGTGCCAGCAGTGAACCCTGGAGCGAGCAGTACTTC.

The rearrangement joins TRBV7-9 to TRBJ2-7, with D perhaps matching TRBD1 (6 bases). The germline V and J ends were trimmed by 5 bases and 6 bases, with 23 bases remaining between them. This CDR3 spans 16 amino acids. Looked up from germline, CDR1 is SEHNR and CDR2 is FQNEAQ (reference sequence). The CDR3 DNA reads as TGTGCCAGCAGCATCCGAGGGCGGCAGCGAGGGGGCGAGCAGTACTTC. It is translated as CASSIRGRQRGGEQYF. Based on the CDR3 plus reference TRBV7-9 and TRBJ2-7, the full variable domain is DTGVSQNPRHKITKRGQNVTFRCDPISEHNRLYWYRQTLGQGPEFLTYFQNEAQLEKSRLLSDRFSAERPKGSFSTLEIQRTEQGDSAMYLCASSIRGRQRGGEQYFGPGTRLTVT.

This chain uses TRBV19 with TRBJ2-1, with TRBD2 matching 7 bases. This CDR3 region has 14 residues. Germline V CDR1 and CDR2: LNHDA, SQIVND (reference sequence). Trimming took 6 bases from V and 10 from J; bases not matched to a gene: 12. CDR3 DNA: TGTGCCAGTAGCGAGTCTGATCTTAGCGGGGAGCAGTTCTTC. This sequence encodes CASSESDLSGEQFF.

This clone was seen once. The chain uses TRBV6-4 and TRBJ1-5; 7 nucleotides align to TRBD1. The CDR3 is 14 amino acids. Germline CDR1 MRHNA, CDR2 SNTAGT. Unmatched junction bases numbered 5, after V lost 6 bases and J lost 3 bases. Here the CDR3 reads CASSSTGDNQPQHF. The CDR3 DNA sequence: TGTGCCAGCAGCTCAACAGGGGACAATCAGCCCCAGCATTTT.

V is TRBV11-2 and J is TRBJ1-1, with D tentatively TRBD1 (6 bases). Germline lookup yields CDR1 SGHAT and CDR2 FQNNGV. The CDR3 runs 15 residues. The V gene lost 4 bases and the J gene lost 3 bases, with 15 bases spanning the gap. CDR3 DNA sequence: TGTGCCAGCAGCTCCCGGACAGTGGGCGACACTGAAGCTTTCTTT. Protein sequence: CASSSRTVGDTEAFF.

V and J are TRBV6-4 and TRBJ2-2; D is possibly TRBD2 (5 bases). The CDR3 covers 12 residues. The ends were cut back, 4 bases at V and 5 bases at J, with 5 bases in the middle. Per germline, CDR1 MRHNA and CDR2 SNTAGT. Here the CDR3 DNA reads TGTGCCAGCAGTGCGGGGACCGGGGAGCTGTTTTTT. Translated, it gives CASSAGTGELFF.

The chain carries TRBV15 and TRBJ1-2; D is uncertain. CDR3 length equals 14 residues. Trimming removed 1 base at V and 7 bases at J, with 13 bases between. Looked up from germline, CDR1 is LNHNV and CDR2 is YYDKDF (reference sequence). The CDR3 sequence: CATSRAKEASGYTF. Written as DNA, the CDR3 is TGTGCCACCAGCAGAGCAAAGGAGGCGAGTGGCTACACCTTC.

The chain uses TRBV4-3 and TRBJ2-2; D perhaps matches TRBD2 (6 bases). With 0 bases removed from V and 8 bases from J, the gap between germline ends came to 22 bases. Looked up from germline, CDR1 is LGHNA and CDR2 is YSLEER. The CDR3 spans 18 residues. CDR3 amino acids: CASSQERPGLVTGGELFF. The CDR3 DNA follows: TGCGCCAGCAGCCAAGAAAGGCCGGGACTTGTGACGGGAGGGGAGCTGTTTTTT.

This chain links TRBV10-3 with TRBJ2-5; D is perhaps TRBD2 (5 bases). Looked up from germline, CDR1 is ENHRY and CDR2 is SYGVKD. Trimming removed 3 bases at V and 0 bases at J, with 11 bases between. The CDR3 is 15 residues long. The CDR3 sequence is CAISESGLNQETQYF. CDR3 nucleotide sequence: TGTGCCATCAGTGAATCCGGACTGAACCAAGAGACCCAGTACTTC.

CDR3 amino acids: CASSLRGMDEKLFF. The DNA for the CDR3 is TGCGCCAGCAGCTTGAGGGGAATGGATGAAAAACTGTTTTTT. This chain joins TRBV5-1 and TRBJ1-4, with a weak D call TRBD1 (5 bases). The V end was cut by 1 base, the J end by 6 bases, with 10 bases between. The CDR3 length is 14 residues. Germline CDR1 SGHRS, CDR2 YFSETQ.

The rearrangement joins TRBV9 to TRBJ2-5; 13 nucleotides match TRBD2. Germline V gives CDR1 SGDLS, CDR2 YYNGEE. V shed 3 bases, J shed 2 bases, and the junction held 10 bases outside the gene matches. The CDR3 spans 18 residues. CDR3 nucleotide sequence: TGTGCCAGCAGCGAGAGCGGACTAGCGGGAGTAGGACAAGAGACCCAGTACTTC. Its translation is CASSESGLAGVGQETQYF.

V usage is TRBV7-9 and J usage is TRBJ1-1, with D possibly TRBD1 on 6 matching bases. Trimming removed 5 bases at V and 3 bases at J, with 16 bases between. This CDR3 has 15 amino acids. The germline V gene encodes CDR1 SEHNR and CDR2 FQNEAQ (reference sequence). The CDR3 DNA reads TGTGCCAGCAGCACAGCGGGGGCGGAGGACACTGAAGCTTTCTTT. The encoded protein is CASSTAGAEDTEAFF.

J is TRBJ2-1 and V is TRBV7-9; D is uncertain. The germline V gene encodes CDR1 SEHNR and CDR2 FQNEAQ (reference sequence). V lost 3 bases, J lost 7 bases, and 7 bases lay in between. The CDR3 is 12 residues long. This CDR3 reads CASSFSVNEQFF. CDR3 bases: TGTGCCAGCAGCTTTTCGGTTAATGAGCAGTTCTTC.

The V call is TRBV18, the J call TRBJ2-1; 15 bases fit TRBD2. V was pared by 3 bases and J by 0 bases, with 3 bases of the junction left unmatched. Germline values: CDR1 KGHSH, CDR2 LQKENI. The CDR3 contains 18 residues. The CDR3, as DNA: TGTGCCAGCTCACCGGGACTAGCGGGAGGACCCTCCTACAATGAGCAGTTCTTC. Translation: CASSPGLAGGPSYNEQFF.

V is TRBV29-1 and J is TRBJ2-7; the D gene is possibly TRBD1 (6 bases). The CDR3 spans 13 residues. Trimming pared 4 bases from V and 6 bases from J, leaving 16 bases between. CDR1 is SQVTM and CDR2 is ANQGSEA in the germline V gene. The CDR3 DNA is TGCAGCGTTGGCAGGGGCGCATCCCCCGAGCAGTACTTC. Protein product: CSVGRGASPEQYF.